One TCR beta chain is described in this entry. This sample was taken from a study of blood T cell repertoires in COVID-19. Study-level background: The United States, Italy and Spain provided the acute and convalescent COVID-19 samples.

Measured with immunoSEQ multiplex PCR; TCRdb has only the in-frame clones, and not every one. This table holds about 320,000 clones, about 85% found once. Germline CDR1 is MNHEY and CDR2 is SVGAGI. The CDR3 length is 13 residues. V shed 4 bases and J shed 4 bases, with 10 bases lying between them. The chain has TRBV6-5 and TRBJ1-2; tentatively, D is TRBD1 (5 bases). Material: PBMCs or T cells enriched from blood (not recorded which). The sequence was obtained from a woman aged 25 to 39 who had been exposed to COVID-19. The CDR3 here is CASSLQARYGYTF. The CDR3, as DNA: TGTGCCAGCAGTTTACAGGCCCGCTATGGCTACACCTTC.